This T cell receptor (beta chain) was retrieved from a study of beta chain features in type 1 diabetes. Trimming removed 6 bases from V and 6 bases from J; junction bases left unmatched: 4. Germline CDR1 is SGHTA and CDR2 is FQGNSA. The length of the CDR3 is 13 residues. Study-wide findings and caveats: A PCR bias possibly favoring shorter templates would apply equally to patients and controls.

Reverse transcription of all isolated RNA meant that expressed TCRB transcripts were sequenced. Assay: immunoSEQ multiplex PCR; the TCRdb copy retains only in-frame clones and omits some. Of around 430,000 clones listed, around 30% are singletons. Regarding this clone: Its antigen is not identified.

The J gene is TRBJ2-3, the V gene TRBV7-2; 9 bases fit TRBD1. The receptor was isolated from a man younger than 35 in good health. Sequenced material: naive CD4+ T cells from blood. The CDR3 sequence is CASSGTGMDTQYF. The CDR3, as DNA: TGTGCCAGCAGTGGGACAGGGATGGATACGCAGTATTTT.